The entry below gives a single T cell receptor beta chain sequence along with its context. Its antigen remains unidentified. No quality values exist for individual bases; no much larger clone is one base distant. The data belong to a study of blood T cell repertoires in COVID-19 (dated by TCRdb to about 2020). Study-level background: Collaborator samples came from the United States, Italy and Spain and covered acute and convalescent phases of COVID-19. Sample metadata almost always included a de-identified subject ID, COVID-19 status, age in years and sex. The repertoires were released in a freely available public database intended as a resource for research on the immune response to SARS-CoV-2. The dataset comprised deeply sampled blood TCRbeta repertoires from subjects exposed to, actively infected with, or recovered from COVID-19. The prospective study material was composed of cDNA or gDNA derived from T cells, B-cell-depleted T cells, or PBMCs. Where available, HLA class I and class II types were taken from metadata supplied by the sample provider and were not determined by assay-based typing. Samples were obtained from the ongoing ImmuneRACE study (first 160 participants) and from over 1,000 subjects provided by 6 global collaborators.

Sequences MNHEY (CDR1) and SVGAGI (CDR2) are obtained from the germline V gene. After removal of 5 bases from V and 8 bases from J, the junction retains 9 bases not matched to a gene. The CDR3 runs 15 residues from the cysteine to the phenylalanine. The read is trimmed to its CDR3 DNA, 45 bases read in frame from base 1. TCRbeta CDR3 regions were amplified from genomic DNA using the immunoSEQ Assay, a bias-controlled multiplex PCR. The paper's processing steps were these. The number of nucleated cells in each sample was estimated from the amplification of reference gene primers within the assay. To quantify the absolute abundance of each unique TCRbeta CDR3 rearrangement, sequence reads were collapsed and filtered. Productive Simpson clonality was computed per sample as the square root of Simpson's diversity index over productive rearrangements. In its TCRdb copy, this immuneACCESS table keeps in-frame sequences only and misses some clones. Where compared with another copy, unresolved V genes explain less than half of these, and the others have no known cause. Clone size and the V and J calls come from that table; the DNA yielded D and trimming. The sample table contains roughly 78,000 clones; only one count was recorded for 85% to 90% of them. The top ten hold approximately 0.59% of the sample.

Collaborating institutions collected whole blood in K2EDTA tubes following their own protocols. For TCRbeta analysis, collaborator samples were shipped as frozen whole blood, as isolated PBMCs, or as DNA extracted from either sample type. The research as a whole found: Clinical and demographic metadata were provided uncurated, with the amount varying by source and participant.

Sequencing was performed on peripheral blood. The clonotype originates from a man in his sixties with acute or convalescent COVID-19. In this chain, TRBV6-5 is recombined with TRBJ1-2; 12 central nucleotides agree with TRBD1. Read as DNA, the sequence is TGTGCCAGCAGTAGGGACAGGGGGCGGTCCGGCGGCTACACCTTC. Its coded protein is CASSRDRGRSGGYTF.